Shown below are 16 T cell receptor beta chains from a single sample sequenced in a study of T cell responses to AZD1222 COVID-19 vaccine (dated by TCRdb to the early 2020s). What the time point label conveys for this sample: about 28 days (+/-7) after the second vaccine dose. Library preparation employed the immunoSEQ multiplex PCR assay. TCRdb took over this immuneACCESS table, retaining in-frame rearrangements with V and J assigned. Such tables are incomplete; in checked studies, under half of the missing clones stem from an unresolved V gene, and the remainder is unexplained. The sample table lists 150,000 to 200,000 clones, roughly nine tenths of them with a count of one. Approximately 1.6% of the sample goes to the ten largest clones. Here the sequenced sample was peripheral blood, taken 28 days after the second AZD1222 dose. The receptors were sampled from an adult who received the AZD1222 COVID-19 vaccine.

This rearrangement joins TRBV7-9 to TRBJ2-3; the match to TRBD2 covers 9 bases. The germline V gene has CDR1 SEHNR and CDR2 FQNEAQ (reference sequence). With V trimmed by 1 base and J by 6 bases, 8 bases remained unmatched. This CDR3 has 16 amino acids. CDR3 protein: CASSLVFRAGGDTQYF. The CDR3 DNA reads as TGTGCCAGCAGCTTAGTATTTAGGGCGGGAGGGGATACGCAGTATTTT.

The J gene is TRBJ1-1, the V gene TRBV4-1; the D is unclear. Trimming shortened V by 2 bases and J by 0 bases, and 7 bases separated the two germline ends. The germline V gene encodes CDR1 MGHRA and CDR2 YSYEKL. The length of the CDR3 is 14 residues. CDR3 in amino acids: CASSQYRVNTEAFF. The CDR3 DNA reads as TGCGCCAGCAGCCAATATCGAGTGAACACTGAAGCTTTCTTT.

The CDR3, as DNA: TGTGCCAGCTCACCATCGGGGAGGGACACCATATATTTT. Translation gives CASSPSGRDTIYF. This chain uses TRBV18 with TRBJ1-3; D remains unclear. The germline gives CDR1 KGHSH, CDR2 LQKENI. V was clipped by 2 bases and J by 8 bases, with 10 bases between them. The CDR3 covers 13 residues. The full variable domain, its missing parts supplied by reference TRBV18 and TRBJ1-3, is NAGVMQNPRHLVRRRGQEARLRCSPMKGHSHVYWYRQLPEEGLKFMVYLQKENIIDESGMPKERFSAEFPKEGPSILRIQQVVRGDSAAYFCASSPSGRDTIYFGEGSWLTVV.

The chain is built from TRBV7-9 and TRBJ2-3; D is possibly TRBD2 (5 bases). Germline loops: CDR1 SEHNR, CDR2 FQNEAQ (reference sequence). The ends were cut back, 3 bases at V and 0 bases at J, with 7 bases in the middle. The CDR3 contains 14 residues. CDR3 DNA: TGTGCCAGCAGCTTTGGCGGGAGCACAGATACGCAGTATTTT. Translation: CASSFGGSTDTQYF.

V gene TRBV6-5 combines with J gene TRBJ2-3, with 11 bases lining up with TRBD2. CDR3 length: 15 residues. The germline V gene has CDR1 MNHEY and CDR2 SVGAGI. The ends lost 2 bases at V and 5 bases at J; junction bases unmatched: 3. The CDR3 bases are TGTGCCAGCAGTTACCGGCTAGCGGGAGGAGATACGCAGTATTTT. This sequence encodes CASSYRLAGGDTQYF.

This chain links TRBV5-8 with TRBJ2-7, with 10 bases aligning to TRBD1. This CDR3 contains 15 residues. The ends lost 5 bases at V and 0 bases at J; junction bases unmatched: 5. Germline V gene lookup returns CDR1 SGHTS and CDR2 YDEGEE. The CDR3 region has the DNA TGTGCCAGCAGGAGGACAGGGGGAAGCTCCTACGAGCAGTACTTC. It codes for CASRRTGGSSYEQYF.

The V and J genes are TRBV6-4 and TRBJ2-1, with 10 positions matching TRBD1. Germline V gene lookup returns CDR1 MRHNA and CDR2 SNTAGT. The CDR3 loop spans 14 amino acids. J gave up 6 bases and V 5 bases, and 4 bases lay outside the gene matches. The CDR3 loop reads CASSPRTGGNEQFF. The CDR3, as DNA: TGTGCCAGCAGTCCCCGGACAGGGGGCAATGAGCAGTTCTTC.

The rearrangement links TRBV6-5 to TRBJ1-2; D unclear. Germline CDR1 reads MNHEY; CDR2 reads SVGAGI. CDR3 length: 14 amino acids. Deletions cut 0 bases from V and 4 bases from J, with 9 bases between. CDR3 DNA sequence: TGTGCCAGCAGTTACTCAGAGGGTACCTATGGCTACACCTTC. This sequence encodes CASSYSEGTYGYTF.

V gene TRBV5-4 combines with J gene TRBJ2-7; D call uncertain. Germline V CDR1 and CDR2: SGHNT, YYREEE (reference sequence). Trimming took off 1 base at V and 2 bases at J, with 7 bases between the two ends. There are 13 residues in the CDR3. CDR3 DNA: TGTGCCAGCAGCTTGTACGGCCCCTACGAGCAGTACTTC. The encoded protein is CASSLYGPYEQYF.

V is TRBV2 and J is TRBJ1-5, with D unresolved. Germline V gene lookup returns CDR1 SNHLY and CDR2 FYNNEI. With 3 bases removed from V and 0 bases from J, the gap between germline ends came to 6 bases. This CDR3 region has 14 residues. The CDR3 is CASSEWNSNQPQHF. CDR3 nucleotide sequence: TGTGCCAGCAGTGAGTGGAATAGCAATCAGCCCCAGCATTTT. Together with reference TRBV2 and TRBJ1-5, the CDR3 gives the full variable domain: EPEVTQTPSHQVTQMGQEVILRCVPISNHLYFYWYRQILGQKVEFLVSFYNNEISEKSEIFDDQFSVERPDGSNFTLKIRSTKLEDSAMYFCASSEWNSNQPQHFGDGTRLSIL.

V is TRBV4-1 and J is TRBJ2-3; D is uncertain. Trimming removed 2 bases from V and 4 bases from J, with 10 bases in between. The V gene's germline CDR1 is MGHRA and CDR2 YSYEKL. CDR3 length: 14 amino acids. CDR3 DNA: TGCGCCAGCAGCCAAAAGCTCGAGGCAGATACGCAGTATTTT. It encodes CASSQKLEADTQYF.

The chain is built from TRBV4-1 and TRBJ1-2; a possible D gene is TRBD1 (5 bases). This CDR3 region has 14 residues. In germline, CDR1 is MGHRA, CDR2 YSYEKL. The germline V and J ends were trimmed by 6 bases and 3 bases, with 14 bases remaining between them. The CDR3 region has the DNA TGCGCCAGCAGGGATACGCAGGGACACTATGGCTACACCTTC. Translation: CASRDTQGHYGYTF.

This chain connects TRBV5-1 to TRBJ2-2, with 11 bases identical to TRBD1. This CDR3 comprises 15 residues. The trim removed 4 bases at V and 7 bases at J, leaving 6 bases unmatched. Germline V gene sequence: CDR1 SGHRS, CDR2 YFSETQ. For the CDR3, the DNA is TGCGCCAGCAGCCAGGACAGGGGGCGCGGCGGGGAGCTGTTTTTT. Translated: CASSQDRGRGGELFF.

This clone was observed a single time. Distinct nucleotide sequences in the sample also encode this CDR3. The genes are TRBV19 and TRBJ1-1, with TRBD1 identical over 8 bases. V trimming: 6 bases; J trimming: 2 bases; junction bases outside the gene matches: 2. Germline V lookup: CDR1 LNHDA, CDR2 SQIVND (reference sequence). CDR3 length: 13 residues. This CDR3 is CASSDRGNTEAFF. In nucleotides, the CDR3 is TGTGCCAGTAGCGACAGGGGAAACACTGAAGCTTTCTTT.

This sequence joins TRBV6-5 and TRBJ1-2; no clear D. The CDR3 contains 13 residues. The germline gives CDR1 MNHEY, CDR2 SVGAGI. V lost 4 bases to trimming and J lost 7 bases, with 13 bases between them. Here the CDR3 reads CASSLWASGGYTF. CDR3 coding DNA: TGTGCCAGCAGTTTGTGGGCGTCGGGTGGCTACACCTTC.

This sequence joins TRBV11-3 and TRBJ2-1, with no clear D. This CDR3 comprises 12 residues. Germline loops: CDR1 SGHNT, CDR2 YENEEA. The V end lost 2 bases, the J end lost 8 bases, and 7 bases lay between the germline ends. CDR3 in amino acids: CASSLLRDEQFF. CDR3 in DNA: TGTGCCAGCAGCTTATTGCGAGATGAGCAGTTCTTC.